The 3 T cell receptor beta chains presented below share a single source sample, sequenced in a study of cytomegalovirus exposure and HLA in healthy donors. A multiplex PCR was run with 60 Vbeta primers and 13 Jbeta primers. The repertoire was sequenced with immunoSEQ multiplex PCR; TCRdb's copy has only in-frame clones and lacks some. This sample carries more than 85,000 clones, 79% of them seen once, and the ten largest clones take under 5%. Source material: PBMCs. These receptors were taken from a female donor in good health and CMV-seropositive.

The genes are TRBV2 and TRBJ2-3; 9 nucleotides agree with TRBD1. CDR1 and CDR2 (germline): SNHLY, FYNNEI. The V segment lost 8 bases and the J segment 0 bases; nucleotides outside the gene matches: 6. CDR3 length: 15 amino acids. The CDR3 DNA reads as TGTGCCAGCCGGGACAGGGATAGGAGCACAGATACGCAGTATTTT. This translates into CASRDRDRSTDTQYF.

The chain combines TRBV2 with TRBJ1-5; possible D gene TRBD1, 5 bases. The CDR3 is made up of 16 amino acids. The ends were cut back, 6 bases at V and 0 bases at J, with 15 bases in the middle. CDR1 is SNHLY and CDR2 is FYNNEI in the germline V gene. CDR3 protein: CASSALRTFSNQPQHF. The CDR3 region has the DNA TGTGCCAGCAGCGCCCTAAGGACATTTAGCAATCAGCCCCAGCATTTT. The full variable domain, with the rest looked up from reference TRBV2 and TRBJ1-5, is EPEVTQTPSHQVTQMGQEVILRCVPISNHLYFYWYRQILGQKVEFLVSFYNNEISEKSEIFDDQFSVERPDGSNFTLKIRSTKLEDSAMYFCASSALRTFSNQPQHFGDGTRLSIL.

The chain couples TRBV7-9 to TRBJ2-3, with D possibly TRBD2 on 5 matching bases. The CDR3 covers 15 residues. The V gene's germline CDR1 is SEHNR and CDR2 FQNEAQ (reference sequence). The ends were cut back, 5 bases at V and 2 bases at J, with 14 bases in the middle. DNA for the CDR3: TGTGCCAGCAGCCTAGAAGGACTCTCCACAGATACGCAGTATTTT. It is translated as CASSLEGLSTDTQYF.